The 27 T cell receptor beta chains in this list originate from one sample, sequenced in a study of cytomegalovirus exposure and HLA in healthy donors. The PCR made use of 60 Vbeta and 13 Jbeta primers. Using immunoSEQ multiplex PCR, the repertoire was profiled, and TCRdb retains in-frame clones only, with some absent. The table lists about 150,000 clones, 75% to 90% of them singletons. Material for sequencing was PBMCs. Source of these receptors: a boy aged 2-15 years in good health and CMV-seronegative.

The V gene is TRBV5-4, the J gene TRBJ1-6, with 8 nucleotides matching TRBD1. J gave up 7 bases and V 4 bases, and 10 bases lay outside the gene matches. Germline CDR1 is SGHNT and CDR2 is YYREEE (reference sequence). The CDR3 is made up of 16 amino acids. In DNA, the CDR3 is TGTGCCAGCAGCATCTCTCAGGGGGCAGCGAATTCACCCCTCCACTTT. Protein product: CASSISQGAANSPLHF.

The chain recombines TRBV7-3 with TRBJ2-1; TRBD1 aligns across 10 bases. After removal of 0 bases from V and 9 bases from J, the junction contained 11 bases not matched to a gene. Germline V gene data show CDR1 as SGHTA and CDR2 as FQGTGA. The CDR3 spans 17 residues. As DNA, the CDR3 is TGTGCCAGCAGCTTAACTTTGTTTGGGACAGGGGACGGTGAGCAGTTCTTC. This gives the protein CASSLTLFGTGDGEQFF.

The chain has TRBV12-5 and TRBJ1-1; maybe TRBD1 (5 bases). Germline CDR1 reads LGHNT; CDR2 reads FRNRAP. Trimming stripped 6 bases from V and 7 bases from J, with 15 bases between. The CDR3 runs 13 residues. The CDR3 region has the DNA TGTGCTAGTGGACACCGACAGCGCCTTGAAGCTTTCTTT. It is translated as CASGHRQRLEAFF.

This clone was observed a handful of times. The V gene is TRBV2, the J gene TRBJ1-2; a weak D match, TRBD1 (6 bases). The CDR3 consists of 14 residues. Trimming left V 0 bases short and J 5 bases short, with 10 bases between. Germline V lookup: CDR1 SNHLY, CDR2 FYNNEI. The DNA for the CDR3 is TGTGCCAGCAGTGAAGCGCTACAGGGTTATGGCTACACCTTC. Its translation is CASSEALQGYGYTF. Combining the CDR3 with reference TRBV2 and TRBJ1-2 gives the whole variable domain EPEVTQTPSHQVTQMGQEVILRCVPISNHLYFYWYRQILGQKVEFLVSFYNNEISEKSEIFDDQFSVERPDGSNFTLKIRSTKLEDSAMYFCASSEALQGYGYTFGSGTRLTVV.

The rearrangement links TRBV5-1 to TRBJ2-3; D remains unclear. The CDR3 has 15 amino acids. Germline values: CDR1 SGHRS, CDR2 YFSETQ. V gave up 5 bases and J gave up 2 bases, with 15 bases separating them. The CDR3 DNA reads TGCGCCAGCAGTCTAACCCCATCGCCCACAGATACGCAGTATTTT. Protein: CASSLTPSPTDTQYF.

V gene TRBV25-1 combines with J gene TRBJ1-1; maybe TRBD1 (5 bases). Trimming pared 6 bases from V and 0 bases from J, leaving 14 bases between. From germline, CDR1 is MGHDK and CDR2 SYGVNS. This CDR3 is 15 amino acids long. CDR3 in DNA: TGTGCCAGCAGACTTGACAGCCTCATGAACACTGAAGCTTTCTTT. Translating it yields CASRLDSLMNTEAFF.

The V and J genes are TRBV6-5 and TRBJ2-1; D gene ambiguous. Per the germline V gene, CDR1 is MNHEY and CDR2 is SVGAGI. Trimming shortened V by 10 bases and J by 0 bases, and 13 bases separated the two germline ends. The CDR3 loop spans 14 amino acids. CDR3 in DNA: TGTGCCATCAGCGATGAGTTCTCCTACAATGAGCAGTTCTTC. As protein: CAISDEFSYNEQFF.

J is TRBJ1-2 and V is TRBV6-1, with D possibly matching TRBD1 (6 bases). The CDR3 is 14 residues long. Germline CDR1 MNHNS, CDR2 SASEGT. Trimming shortened V by 7 bases and J by 4 bases, and 16 bases separated the two germline ends. The CDR3 nucleotides are TGTGCCAGCATCGTAAGGGGGGGGGCCTATGGCTACACCTTC. This translates into CASIVRGGAYGYTF.

The rearrangement uses TRBV14 and TRBJ2-1; 7 nucleotides match TRBD1. CDR1 SGHDN and CDR2 FVKESK come from the germline V gene. CDR3 length: 16 amino acids. V lost 4 bases to trimming and J lost 2 bases; unmatched junction nucleotides: 8. The CDR3 spells CASSRPTGNTYNEQFF. The DNA of the CDR3 is TGTGCCAGCAGCCGCCCGACAGGGAATACCTACAATGAGCAGTTCTTC.

Here the CDR3 reads CASSQEIEVLEQFF. The CDR3 nucleotides are TGCGCCAGCAGCCAAGAAATCGAGGTGCTTGAGCAGTTCTTC. The V gene is TRBV4-1, the J gene TRBJ2-1; no definite D call. Trimming pared 0 bases from V and 9 bases from J, leaving 12 bases between. The CDR3 sequence is 14 residues long. Germline V CDR1 and CDR2: MGHRA, YSYEKL.

The chain combines TRBV30 with TRBJ1-6; D not resolved. Germline CDR1 GTSNPN, CDR2 SVGIG (reference sequence). Trimming pared 2 bases from V and 5 bases from J, leaving 10 bases between. This CDR3 contains 14 residues. CDR3 protein: CAWSQRSDNSPLHF. The CDR3 region has the DNA TGTGCCTGGAGTCAGCGGAGTGATAATTCACCCCTCCACTTT. Full variable domain (missing parts from reference TRBV30 and TRBJ1-6): SQTIHQWPATLVQPVGSPLSLECTVEGTSNPNLYWYRQAAGRGLQLLFYSVGIGQISSEVPQNLSASRPQDRQFILSSKKLLLSDSGFYLCAWSQRSDNSPLHFGNGTRLTVT.

The chain uses TRBV6-5 and TRBJ2-3; 10 bases match TRBD2. Germline values: CDR1 MNHEY, CDR2 SVGAGI. Trimming cost V 4 bases and J 5 bases; bases outside gene matches: 9. The CDR3 has 16 residues. The CDR3 DNA sequence: TGTGCCAGCAGTTCACTAGGAGCGGGGGGGGTAGATACGCAGTATTTT. This sequence encodes CASSSLGAGGVDTQYF.

The chain carries TRBV5-6 and TRBJ2-1; tentative D call: TRBD2 (6 bases). CDR1 and CDR2 from the germline V gene are SGHDT and YYEEEE. The CDR3 spans 12 residues. V was cut by 2 bases and J by 12 bases, with 12 bases left in between. The CDR3 here is CASSFQGGGQFF. DNA of the CDR3: TGTGCCAGCAGCTTCCAGGGAGGTGGGCAGTTCTTC.

In DNA form, the CDR3 reads TGCGCCAGCAGTCAGGGGACAGGGGTTGATGAGCAGTTCTTC. Translated, it gives CASSQGTGVDEQFF. The chain recombines TRBV5-1 with TRBJ2-1; 10 bases match TRBD1. Germline V gene lookup returns CDR1 SGHRS and CDR2 YFSETQ. This CDR3 is built from 14 residues. Trimming cost V 5 bases and J 8 bases; bases outside gene matches: 7.

The chain recombines TRBV7-9 with TRBJ1-2; D not certain. Germline CDR1 reads SEHNR; CDR2 reads FQNEAQ (reference sequence). The CDR3 runs to 13 residues. The V gene lost 2 bases and the J gene lost 5 bases, with 9 bases spanning the gap. The CDR3, as DNA: TGTGCCAGCAGCTTAATGGGAGAATATGGCTACACCTTC. Its protein product is CASSLMGEYGYTF.

The table lists this clone with a count of one. The chain combines TRBV19 with TRBJ1-1; D is unresolved. The V and J ends lost 10 bases and 0 bases respectively, with 12 bases between them. The germline V gene has CDR1 LNHDA and CDR2 SQIVND (reference sequence). This CDR3 has 13 amino acids. The CDR3 DNA follows: TGTGCCACCGCACGGGATATGAACACTGAAGCTTTCTTT. Protein product: CATARDMNTEAFF.

The chain links TRBV6-1 to TRBJ2-3; TRBD1 matches 8 bases. Germline loops: CDR1 MNHNS, CDR2 SASEGT. The CDR3 sequence is 15 residues long. Losses at the gene ends were 7 bases for V and 3 bases for J; bases not matched to a gene: 9. CDR3 DNA: TGTGCCAGCATCCGGACAGGGAAGGGGACAGATACGCAGTATTTT. Protein sequence: CASIRTGKGTDTQYF.

The V gene is TRBV4-1, the J gene TRBJ1-2, with D possibly matching TRBD1 (6 bases). Germline CDR1 is MGHRA and CDR2 is YSYEKL. V was cut by 4 bases and J by 5 bases, with 23 bases left in between. The length of the CDR3 is 17 residues. The CDR3 DNA is TGCGCCAGCAGCCGGACAGCAGGATTTTGGGGAGATTATGGCTACACCTTC. This gives the protein CASSRTAGFWGDYGYTF.

This chain connects TRBV6-4 to TRBJ2-3, with TRBD2 matching over 8 bases. The germline CDR1 and CDR2 sequences are MRHNA and SNTAGT. Losses at the gene ends were 6 bases for V and 4 bases for J; bases not matched to a gene: 12. The CDR3 contains 16 residues. The CDR3 nucleotides are TGTGCCAGCAGCGCTGAGGGCGGGGGGAAAGCAGATACGCAGTATTTT. Its translation is CASSAEGGGKADTQYF.

A note on this clone: Its ends do not fully match the called genes, so a read error is possible. CDR3 amino acids: CSSSYQGGGDHEQYF. The CDR3 DNA sequence: TGTTCCAGCAGCTACCAGGGAGGAGGGGACCACGAGCAGTACTTC. The chain couples TRBV7-9 to TRBJ2-7; weak D call: TRBD2 (6 bases). The germline V gene encodes CDR1 SEHNR and CDR2 FQNEAQ (reference sequence). CDR3 length: 15 residues.

The chain joins TRBV11-2 to TRBJ2-1; TRBD2 agrees at 7 bases. The CDR3 runs to 15 residues. J gave up 0 bases and V 4 bases, and 3 bases lay outside the gene matches. Germline V CDR1 and CDR2: SGHAT, FQNNGV. Written as DNA, the CDR3 is TGTGCCAGCAGCTCTTCTAGCGGCTCCTACAATGAGCAGTTCTTC. It encodes CASSSSSGSYNEQFF.

The gene calls are TRBV7-3 and TRBJ2-1, with D possibly TRBD2 on 6 matching bases. V was pared by 1 base and J by 3 bases, with 10 bases between. Germline CDR1 and CDR2: SGHTA and FQGTGA. The CDR3 is made up of 15 amino acids. The CDR3 bases are TGTGCCAGCAGCTTAAGGAGCGGGTTCTACAATGAGCAGTTCTTC. This translates into CASSLRSGFYNEQFF.

The genes are TRBV27 and TRBJ1-5, with 8 bases lining up with TRBD1. With 5 bases clipped from V and 11 bases from J, the junction kept 14 bases outside the gene matches. Germline CDR1 is MNHEY and CDR2 is SMNVEV (reference sequence). The CDR3 length is 15 residues. The CDR3 loop reads CASSPIGQGRKAQHF. Here the CDR3 DNA reads TGTGCCAGCAGTCCGATCGGACAGGGAAGAAAGGCCCAGCATTTT.

The V gene is TRBV30, the J gene TRBJ2-7; D is perhaps TRBD1 (6 bases). V shed 4 bases and J shed 2 bases, with 15 bases lying between them. The V gene's germline CDR1 is GTSNPN and CDR2 SVGIG (reference sequence). The CDR3 has 14 residues. The CDR3 DNA reads as TGTGCCTGGAAGAAGGGTGGGGGCCCCTACGAGCAGTACGTC. Its protein is CAWKKGGGPYEQYV.

This chain connects TRBV10-3 to TRBJ2-2; 8 bases line up with TRBD2. This CDR3 comprises 14 residues. The germline V gene has CDR1 ENHRY and CDR2 SYGVKD. Germline trimming cut 8 bases from V and 6 bases from J; bases unmatched to any gene: 8. The CDR3 is CAISLPGGAGELFF. The CDR3 bases are TGTGCCATCTCGCTCCCCGGGGGGGCCGGGGAGCTGTTTTTT.

CDR3 DNA: TGCGCCAGCAGCCGGGGGGTTAAAGAGAGGGATGGCTACACCTTC. It translates to CASSRGVKERDGYTF. The chain has TRBV5-1 and TRBJ1-2; D might be TRBD1 (5 bases). Trimming left V 4 bases short and J 6 bases short, with 19 bases between. This CDR3 contains 15 residues. The V gene's germline CDR1 is SGHRS and CDR2 YFSETQ.

The chain recombines TRBV2 with TRBJ2-3; the D gene is possibly TRBD2 (7 bases). The CDR3 contains 16 residues. V lost 4 bases to trimming and J lost 0 bases, with 14 bases between them. CDR1 is SNHLY, CDR2 FYNNEI, per germline. This CDR3 is CASSVGEGGSTDTQYF. DNA of the CDR3: TGTGCCAGCAGTGTTGGAGAGGGGGGGAGCACAGATACGCAGTATTTT. Filled out from reference TRBV2 and TRBJ2-3, the complete variable domain reads EPEVTQTPSHQVTQMGQEVILRCVPISNHLYFYWYRQILGQKVEFLVSFYNNEISEKSEIFDDQFSVERPDGSNFTLKIRSTKLEDSAMYFCASSVGEGGSTDTQYFGPGTRLTVL.